This T cell receptor (beta chain) came from a study of blood T cell repertoires in COVID-19. Profiling relied on immunoSEQ multiplex PCR, and the TCRdb table lists in-frame clones only, not all of them. This table has 350,000 to 450,000 clones, approximately 91% appearing once. This clone showed up just once. The specimen sequenced was PBMCs or T cells enriched from blood (not recorded which). This TCR came from a woman aged 40 to 50 who had been exposed to COVID-19.

The CDR3 region is CASRYNLAGVSAGELFF. In DNA, the CDR3 is TGTGCCAGCAGGTATAATCTAGCGGGAGTTTCGGCCGGGGAGCTGTTTTTT. The rearrangement uses TRBV3-1 (or the pseudogene TRBV3-2) and TRBJ2-2, with 10 nucleotides matching TRBD2. Trimming took 6 bases from V and 6 from J; bases not matched to a gene: 13. The CDR3 totals 17 residues. Germline V CDR1 and CDR2: LGHDT, YNNKEL (reference sequence).